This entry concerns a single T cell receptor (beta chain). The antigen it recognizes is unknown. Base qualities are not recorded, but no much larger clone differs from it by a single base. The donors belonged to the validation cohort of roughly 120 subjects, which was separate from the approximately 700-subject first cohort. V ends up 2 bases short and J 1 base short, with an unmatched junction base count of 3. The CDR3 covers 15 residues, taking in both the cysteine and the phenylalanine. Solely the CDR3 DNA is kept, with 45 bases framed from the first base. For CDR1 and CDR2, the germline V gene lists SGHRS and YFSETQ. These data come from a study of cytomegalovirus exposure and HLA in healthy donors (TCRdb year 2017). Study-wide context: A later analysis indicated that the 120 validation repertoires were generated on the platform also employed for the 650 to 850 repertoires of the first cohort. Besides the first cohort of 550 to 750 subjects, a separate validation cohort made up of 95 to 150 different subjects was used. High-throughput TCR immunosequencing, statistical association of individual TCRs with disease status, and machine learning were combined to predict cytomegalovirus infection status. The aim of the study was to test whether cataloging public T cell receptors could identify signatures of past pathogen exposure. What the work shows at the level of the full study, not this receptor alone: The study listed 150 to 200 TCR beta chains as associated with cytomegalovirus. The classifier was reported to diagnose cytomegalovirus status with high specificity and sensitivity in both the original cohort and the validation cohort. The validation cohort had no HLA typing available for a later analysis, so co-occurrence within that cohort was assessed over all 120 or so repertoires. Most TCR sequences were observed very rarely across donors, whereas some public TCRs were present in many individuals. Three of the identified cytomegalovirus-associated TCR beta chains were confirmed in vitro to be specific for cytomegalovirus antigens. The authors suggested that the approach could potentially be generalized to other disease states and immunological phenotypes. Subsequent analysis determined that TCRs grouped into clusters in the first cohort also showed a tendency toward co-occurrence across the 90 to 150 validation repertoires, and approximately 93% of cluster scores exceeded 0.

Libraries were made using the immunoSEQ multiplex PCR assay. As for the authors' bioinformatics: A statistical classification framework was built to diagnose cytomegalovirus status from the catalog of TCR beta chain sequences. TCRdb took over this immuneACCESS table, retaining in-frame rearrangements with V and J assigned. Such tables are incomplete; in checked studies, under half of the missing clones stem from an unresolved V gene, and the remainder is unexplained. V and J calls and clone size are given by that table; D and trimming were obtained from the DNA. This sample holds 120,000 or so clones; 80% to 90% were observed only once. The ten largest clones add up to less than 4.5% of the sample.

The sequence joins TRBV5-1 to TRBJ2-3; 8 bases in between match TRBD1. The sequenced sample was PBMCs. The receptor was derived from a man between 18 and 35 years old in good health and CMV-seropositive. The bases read TGCGCCAGCAGCTTCGGACAGGGCGGCACAGATACGCAGTATTTT. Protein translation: CASSFGQGGTDTQYF. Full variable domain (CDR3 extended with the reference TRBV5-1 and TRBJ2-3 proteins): KAGVTQTPRYLIKTRGQQVTLSCSPISGHRSVSWYQQTPGQGLQFLFEYFSETQRNKGNFPGRFSGRQFSNSRSEMNVSTLELGDSALYLCASSFGQGGTDTQYFGPGTRLTVL.